This T cell receptor beta chain was captured in a study of T cell changes during pregnancy in multiple sclerosis. Deletions cut 6 bases from V and 3 bases from J, with 10 bases between. CDR1 and CDR2 (germline): SGHDN, FVKESK. The CDR3 loop spans 13 amino acids. The protocol was immunoSEQ multiplex PCR, while the TCRdb copy is restricted to in-frame clones and leaves out a portion. Of about 46,000 clones listed, 91% are singletons. The TCR sequence derives from a female donor with multiple sclerosis, enrolled in a pregnancy study. V usage is TRBV14 and J usage is TRBJ2-3, with TRBD2 as a possible D gene (6 bases). The sequencing here drew on CD8+ T cells from peripheral blood mononuclear cells, taken after pregnancy. In nucleotides, the CDR3 is TGTGCCAGCAGTCGAAGCGGGACAGATACGCAGTATTTT. It specifies CASSRSGTDTQYF.